The T cell receptor (beta chain) under discussion was sequenced for a study of CD8 T cells in Susac syndrome. Overall study context: When blood was collected, patients with Susac syndrome were therapy-naive, were taking corticosteroids, or were receiving intravenous immunoglobulin alone.

cDNA came from roughly 0.47 to 1 ug RNA primed by random hexamers. Amplification of TCR beta CDR3 by immunoSEQ multiplex PCR spanned 54 Vbeta and 13 Jbeta. A single record per CDR3 protein comes from TCRdb applying MiXCR to the immunoSEQ multiplex PCR reads. The data contain fewer than 140,000 distinct CDR3 sequences, 94% of them singletons. Germline V lookup: CDR1 MGHDK, CDR2 SYGVNS. With V trimmed by 9 bases and J by 0 bases, 2 bases remained unmatched. This CDR3 is built from 14 residues. The chain employs TRBV25-1 and TRBJ2-3, with 11 bases that match TRBD2. The sample taken for sequencing was CD8+ T cells from PBMCs. This clonotype was sampled from a human donor with Susac syndrome. Written as DNA, the CDR3 is TGTGCCAGTAGCGGGGGGGCAAGCACAGATACGCAGTATTTT. Its protein is CASSGGASTDTQYF. Drawing the rest from reference TRBV25-1 and TRBJ2-3, the complete variable domain is EADIYQTPRYLVIGTGKKITLECSQTMGHDKMYWYQQDPGMELHLIHYSYGVNSTEKGDLSSESTVSRIRTEHFPLTLESARPSHTSQYLCASSGGASTDTQYFGPGTRLTVL.